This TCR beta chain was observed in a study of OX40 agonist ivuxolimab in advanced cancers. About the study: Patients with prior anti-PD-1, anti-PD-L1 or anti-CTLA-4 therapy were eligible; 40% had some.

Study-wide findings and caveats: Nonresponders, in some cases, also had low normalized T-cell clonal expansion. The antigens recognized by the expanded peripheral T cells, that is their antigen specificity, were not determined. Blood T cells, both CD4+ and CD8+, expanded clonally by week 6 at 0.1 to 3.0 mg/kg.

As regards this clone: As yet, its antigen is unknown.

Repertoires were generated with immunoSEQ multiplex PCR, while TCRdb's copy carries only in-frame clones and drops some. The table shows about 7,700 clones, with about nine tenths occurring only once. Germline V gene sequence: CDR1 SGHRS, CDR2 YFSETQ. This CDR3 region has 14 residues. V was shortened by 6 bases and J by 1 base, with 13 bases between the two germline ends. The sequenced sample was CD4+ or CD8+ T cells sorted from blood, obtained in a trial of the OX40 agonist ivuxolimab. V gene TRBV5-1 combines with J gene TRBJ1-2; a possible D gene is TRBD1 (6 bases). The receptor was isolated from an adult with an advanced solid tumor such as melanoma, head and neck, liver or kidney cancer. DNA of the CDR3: TGCGCCAGCAACCGTGGGGGCCGTAACTATGGCTACACCTTC. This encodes CASNRGGRNYGYTF.